This T cell receptor (beta chain) is from a study of shared clonotypes between healthy human individuals. Produced via immunoSEQ multiplex PCR; TCRdb's table is partial and in-frame only. Among about 2.3 million clones listed, more than 85% were seen once. Germline V gene lookup returns CDR1 SGHKS and CDR2 YYEKEE (reference sequence). The V gene lost 5 bases and the J gene lost 4 bases, with 15 bases spanning the gap. The CDR3 is made up of 14 amino acids. This TCR came from a man younger than 35 in good health. Some clones in this sample may be carry-over from other donors' samples. The rearrangement uses TRBV5-5 and TRBJ1-1, with a weak D call TRBD1 (6 bases). Sequenced input: naive CD4+ T cells from PBMCs. Subset described: CD45RA+ positively selected. The chain's CDR3 is CASSLRLGATEAFF. The CDR3 DNA sequence: TGTGCCAGCAGTTTAAGACTGGGGGCCACTGAAGCTTTCTTT. Full variable domain (outside the CDR3, taken from reference TRBV5-5 and TRBJ1-1): DAGVTQSPTHLIKTRGQQVTLRCSPISGHKSVSWYQQVLGQGPQFIFQYYEKEERGRGNFPDRFSARQFPNYSSELNVNALLLGDSALYLCASSLRLGATEAFFGQGTRLTVV.